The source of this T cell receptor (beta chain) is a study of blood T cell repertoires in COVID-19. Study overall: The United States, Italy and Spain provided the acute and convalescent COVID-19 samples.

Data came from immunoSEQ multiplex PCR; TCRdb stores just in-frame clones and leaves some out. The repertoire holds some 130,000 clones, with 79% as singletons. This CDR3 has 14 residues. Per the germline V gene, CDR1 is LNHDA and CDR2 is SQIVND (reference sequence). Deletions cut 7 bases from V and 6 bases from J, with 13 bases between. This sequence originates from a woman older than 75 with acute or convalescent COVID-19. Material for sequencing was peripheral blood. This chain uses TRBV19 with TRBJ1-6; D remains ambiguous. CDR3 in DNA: TGTGCCAGTACATCGCGGGCAGGTAATTCACCCCTCCACTTT. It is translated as CASTSRAGNSPLHF.